Below are 22 T cell receptor beta chains sequenced from a single sample in a study of cytomegalovirus exposure and HLA in healthy donors. PCR used 60 Vbeta primers and 13 Jbeta primers. Assay used: immunoSEQ multiplex PCR; TCRdb lists only in-frame clones, some missing. The table has 150,000 to 200,000 clones, approximately 79% seen once. The sample was PBMCs. Receptor source: a man aged 50-59 years in good health and CMV-seropositive.

The rearrangement uses TRBV2 and TRBJ2-3, with TRBD1 identical over 9 bases. CDR1 and CDR2 from the germline V gene are SNHLY and FYNNEI. V dropped 10 bases and J dropped 5; count of bases not matched to a gene: 10. CDR3 length equals 14 residues. Written as DNA, the CDR3 is TGTGCCACCATCCGGGACAGGGCTAAAGATACGCAGTATTTT. Translated: CATIRDRAKDTQYF.

The chain carries TRBV11-2 and TRBJ2-6, with 8 bases aligning to TRBD2. The CDR3 consists of 16 residues. The germline V gene has CDR1 SGHAT and CDR2 FQNNGV. With V trimmed by 5 bases and J by 1 base, 4 bases remained unmatched. CDR3 amino acids: CASSQRGGSGANVLTF. The CDR3 DNA sequence: TGTGCCAGCAGCCAACGGGGGGGATCTGGGGCCAACGTCCTGACTTTC.

This rearrangement joins TRBV30 to TRBJ2-1; 7 positions agree with TRBD1. Germline V gene data show CDR1 as GTSNPN and CDR2 as SVGIG (reference sequence). The ends lost 4 bases at V and 0 bases at J; junction bases unmatched: 6. CDR3 length: 15 amino acids. CDR3 DNA sequence: TGTGCCTGGACCGACGACAGGGACTCCTACAATGAGCAGTTCTTC. This encodes CAWTDDRDSYNEQFF.

The chain recombines TRBV10-1 with TRBJ1-1; the D is unclear. The V and J ends lost 0 bases and 3 bases respectively, with 17 bases between them. The germline gives CDR1 WNHNN, CDR2 SYGVQD (reference sequence). The CDR3 length is 17 residues. The CDR3, as DNA: TGCGCCAGCAGTGAGTCAAGTGCCTATGGGAGGTACACTGAAGCTTTCTTT. It encodes CASSESSAYGRYTEAFF.

The V call is TRBV2, the J call TRBJ2-5, with 7 bases identical to TRBD2. The CDR3 extends over 14 amino acids. From germline, CDR1 is SNHLY and CDR2 FYNNEI. V lost 6 bases and J lost 3; bases outside the gene matches: 7. The CDR3 region has the DNA TGTGCCAGCAGGCCGTTAGGGAGGGAAGAGACCCAGTACTTC. As protein: CASRPLGREETQYF.

The chain links TRBV19 to TRBJ1-5, with 7 bases aligning to TRBD1. Germline V gene sequence: CDR1 LNHDA, CDR2 SQIVND (reference sequence). The CDR3 covers 15 residues. The V segment lost 8 bases and the J segment 0 bases; nucleotides outside the gene matches: 7. DNA of the CDR3: TGTGCCAGTGAAGCAGGGGGTTATAGCAATCAGCCCCAGCATTTT. Translation gives CASEAGGYSNQPQHF.

The V and J genes are TRBV9 and TRBJ2-2, with TRBD2 identical over 7 bases. CDR3 size: 16 residues. Germline CDR1 SGDLS, CDR2 YYNGEE. J gave up 4 bases and V 0 bases, and 6 bases lay outside the gene matches. CDR3 residues: CASSVVYGGITGELFF. CDR3 bases: TGTGCCAGCAGCGTAGTTTACGGGGGGATCACCGGGGAGCTGTTTTTT.

This chain joins TRBV10-3 and TRBJ2-2; TRBD1 agrees at 9 bases. With V trimmed by 4 bases and J by 3 bases, 18 bases remained unmatched. The CDR3 is 20 amino acids. The V gene's germline CDR1 is ENHRY and CDR2 SYGVKD. The CDR3 coding sequence is TGTGCCATCAGTGGGGGACAGGGAGACCCTCACATACTTTACACCGGGGAGCTGTTTTTT. Encoded protein: CAISGGQGDPHILYTGELFF.

This clone has a handful of counts. V gene TRBV10-3 combines with J gene TRBJ2-2, with D maybe TRBD1 (6 bases). The CDR3 runs to 14 residues. Between the trimmed V and J ends, which lost 6 bases and 0 bases, there was a span of 8 bases. Germline CDR1 and CDR2: ENHRY and SYGVKD. CDR3 amino acids: CAISDRTNTGELFF. CDR3 bases: TGTGCCATCAGCGACAGGACGAACACCGGGGAGCTGTTTTTT.

The J gene is TRBJ2-1, the V gene TRBV5-8, with 8 bases matching TRBD2. V was pared by 4 bases and J by 8 bases, with 8 bases of the junction left unmatched. The CDR3 spans 14 residues. Germline V gene lookup returns CDR1 SGHTS and CDR2 YDEGEE. The CDR3 DNA follows: TGTGCCAGCAGCCGGGGGGGGTTTAGAGATGAGCAGTTCTTC. It yields the protein CASSRGGFRDEQFF.

The V call is TRBV5-1, the J call TRBJ1-6; maybe TRBD1 (5 bases). CDR3 length equals 15 residues. Germline lookup yields CDR1 SGHRS and CDR2 YFSETQ. The ends were cut back, 4 bases at V and 1 base at J, with 9 bases in the middle. The chain's CDR3 is CASSPGGSYNSPLHF. For the CDR3, the DNA is TGCGCCAGCAGCCCGGGGGGGTCCTATAATTCACCCCTCCACTTT.

The chain recombines TRBV29-1 with TRBJ2-5; D may be TRBD1 (7 bases). The length of the CDR3 is 19 residues. The V and J ends lost 3 bases and 2 bases respectively, with 28 bases between them. In germline, CDR1 is SQVTM, CDR2 ANQGSEA. The CDR3 loop reads CSVEGWQGGPWRFQETQYF. Here the CDR3 DNA reads TGCAGCGTTGAGGGCTGGCAGGGGGGCCCCTGGAGGTTTCAAGAGACCCAGTACTTC. The whole variable domain, remainder taken from reference TRBV29-1 and TRBJ2-5, is SAVISQKPSRDICQRGTSLTIQCQVDSQVTMMFWYRQQPGQSLTLIATANQGSEATYESGFVIDKFPISRPNLTFSTLTVSNMSPEDSSIYLCSVEGWQGGPWRFQETQYFGPGTRLLVL.

This chain connects TRBV5-1 to TRBJ2-5; TRBD2 aligns across 15 bases. Germline V lookup: CDR1 SGHRS, CDR2 YFSETQ. Trimming cost V 0 bases and J 2 bases; bases outside gene matches: 5. The CDR3 runs 18 residues. CDR3 protein: CASSLGGLAGGIQETQYF. Here the CDR3 DNA reads TGCGCCAGCAGCTTGGGCGGACTAGCGGGGGGGATACAAGAGACCCAGTACTTC.

This chain links TRBV30 with TRBJ1-3, with D perhaps matching TRBD1 (5 bases). V lost 1 base to trimming and J lost 0 bases, with 16 bases between them. CDR3 length equals 17 residues. Germline V lookup: CDR1 GTSNPN, CDR2 SVGIG (reference sequence). In nucleotides, the CDR3 is TGTGCCTGGAGTGGTCCCAGGGAAATGCTCTCTGGAAACACCATATATTTT. Translation gives CAWSGPREMLSGNTIYF.

The chain links TRBV10-3 to TRBJ2-1; 9 nucleotides line up with TRBD2. With 0 bases clipped from V and 4 bases from J, the junction kept 1 base outside the gene matches. Looked up from germline, CDR1 is ENHRY and CDR2 is SYGVKD. This CDR3 is 15 amino acids long. The CDR3 nucleotides read TGTGCCATCAGTGAGTCGGCGGGGGGGTACAATGAGCAGTTCTTC. Translation: CAISESAGGYNEQFF.

V and J are TRBV5-4 and TRBJ2-5; 8 bases map to TRBD2. Trimming took 3 bases from V and 5 from J; bases not matched to a gene: 9. CDR3 length: 15 amino acids. Germline CDR1 is SGHNT and CDR2 is YYREEE (reference sequence). CDR3 bases: TGTGCCAGCAGCTCATACGCCGGGGGGGCGGAGACCCAGTACTTC. It translates to CASSSYAGGAETQYF.

The rearrangement links TRBV6-5 to TRBJ1-2; TRBD1 matches 7 bases. Germline trimming cut 8 bases from V and 4 bases from J; bases unmatched to any gene: 10. The CDR3 totals 14 residues. Germline values: CDR1 MNHEY, CDR2 SVGAGI. Here the CDR3 reads CASLRQGPPYGYTF. The CDR3 nucleotides are TGTGCCAGCCTGAGACAGGGCCCCCCCTATGGCTACACCTTC.

The chain uses TRBV11-1 and TRBJ2-5, with a tentative D call TRBD2 (6 bases). The germline gives CDR1 SGHAT, CDR2 FQDESV (reference sequence). The CDR3 loop spans 13 amino acids. Trimming shortened V by 5 bases and J by 5 bases, and 12 bases separated the two germline ends. Here the CDR3 reads CASSTRLGETQYF. The CDR3 region has the DNA TGTGCCAGCAGCACACGACTAGGGGAGACCCAGTACTTC.

The gene calls are TRBV29-1 and TRBJ2-3, with a possible D match to TRBD1 (6 bases). This CDR3 is built from 13 residues. V lost 5 bases, J lost 4 bases, and 13 bases lay in between. Per the germline V gene, CDR1 is SQVTM and CDR2 is ANQGSEA. In DNA form, the CDR3 reads TGCAGCGTTCGACGGACAGTCGCAGATACGCAGTATTTT. Translated, it gives CSVRRTVADTQYF.

The V and J genes are TRBV5-6 and TRBJ2-4; 12 bases align to TRBD2. The germline CDR1 and CDR2 sequences are SGHDT and YYEEEE. Trimming cost V 0 bases and J 1 base; bases outside gene matches: 8. The CDR3 is made up of 19 amino acids. The DNA for the CDR3 is TGTGCCAGCAGCTTGGCGCGGGCTAGCGGGGGGGGTGCCAAAAACATTCAGTACTTC. Its protein is CASSLARASGGGAKNIQYF.

The chain joins TRBV6-1 to TRBJ1-5; tentative D call: TRBD1 (6 bases). Deletions cut 6 bases from V and 7 bases from J, with 16 bases between. The CDR3 covers 14 residues. From germline, CDR1 is MNHNS and CDR2 SASEGT. CDR3 residues: CASRGGALGQPQHF. The DNA for the CDR3 is TGTGCCAGCAGAGGGGGGGCTCTGGGACAGCCCCAGCATTTT.

This chain links TRBV5-1 with TRBJ2-5, with 9 bases that match TRBD1. This CDR3 is built from 15 residues. J lost 2 bases, V lost 0 bases, and 2 bases had no gene match. Germline V lookup: CDR1 SGHRS, CDR2 YFSETQ. This CDR3 is CASSLGDREQETQYF. In nucleotides, the CDR3 is TGCGCCAGCAGCTTGGGGGACAGGGAACAAGAGACCCAGTACTTC.